This TCR beta chain came from a study of tumor and adjacent non-tumor tissue in lung cancer. Trimming at V came to 1 base and at J to 2 bases, leaving 3 bases not matched to a gene. Looked up from germline, CDR1 is KGHSH and CDR2 is LQKENI. The CDR3 loop spans 15 amino acids. The library came from three nested PCR rounds adapted from ARM-PCR protocols. MiXCR was run by TCRdb on the multiplex PCR reads, yielding one entry per CDR3 protein. The sample has some 80,000 distinct CDR3 sequences, approximately 77% seen once. This sample's RNA came from whole unsorted tissue. The specimen was lung tumor tissue. The chain recombines TRBV18 with TRBJ2-3; 7 bases match TRBD2. This clonotype was sampled from a woman aged 40 to 50 with non-small cell lung cancer. CDR3 in amino acids: CASSPRGGNTDTQYF. CDR3 DNA sequence: TGTGCCAGCTCACCACGGGGGGGAAACACAGATACGCAGTATTTT.